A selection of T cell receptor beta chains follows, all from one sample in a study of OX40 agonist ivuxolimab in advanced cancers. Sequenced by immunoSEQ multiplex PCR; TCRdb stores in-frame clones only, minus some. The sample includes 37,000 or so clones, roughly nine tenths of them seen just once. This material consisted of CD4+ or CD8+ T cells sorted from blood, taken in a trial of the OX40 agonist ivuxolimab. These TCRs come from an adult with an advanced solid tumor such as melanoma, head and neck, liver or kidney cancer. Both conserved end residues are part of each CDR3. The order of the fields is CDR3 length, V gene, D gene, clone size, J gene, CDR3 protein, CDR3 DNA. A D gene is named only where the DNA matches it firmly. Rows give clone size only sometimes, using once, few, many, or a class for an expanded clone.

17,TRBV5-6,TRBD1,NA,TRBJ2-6,CASSQESTGAGANVLTF,TGTGCCAGCAGCCAAGAAAGCACAGGGGCTGGGGCCAACGTCCTGACTTTC
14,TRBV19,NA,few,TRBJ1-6,CASSIVGGNSPLHF,TGTGCCAGTAGTATCGTAGGTGGGAATTCACCCCTCCACTTT
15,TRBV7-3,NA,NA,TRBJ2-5,CASSLSPGGLETQYF,TGTGCCAGCAGCTTATCCCCAGGGGGGTTGGAGACCCAGTACTTC
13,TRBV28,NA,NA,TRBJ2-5,CASSLPPLNTQYF,TGTGCCAGCAGTTTACCCCCTCTAAATACCCAGTACTTC
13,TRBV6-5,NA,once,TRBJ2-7,CASGSRTPYEQYF,TGTGCCAGCGGGTCCCGCACCCCCTACGAGCAGTACTTC
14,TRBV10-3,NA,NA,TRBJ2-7,CAISERGDSYEQYF,TGTGCCATCAGTGAACGGGGTGACTCCTACGAGCAGTACTTC
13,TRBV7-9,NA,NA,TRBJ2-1,CASSLELAGEQFF,TGTGCCAGCAGCTTGGAGCTAGCTGGTGAGCAGTTCTTC
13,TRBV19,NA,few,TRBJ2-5,CASSIVLGETQYF,TGTGCCAGTAGTATCGTCCTTGGAGAGACCCAGTACTTC
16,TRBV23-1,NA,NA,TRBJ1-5,CASSCEAPQRQQPQHF,TGCGCCAGCAGTTGTGAAGCCCCCCAGCGTCAACAGCCCCAGCATTTT
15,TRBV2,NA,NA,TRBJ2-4,CASSEPFLAKNIQYF,TGTGCCAGCAGTGAACCGTTTCTAGCCAAAAACATTCAGTACTTC
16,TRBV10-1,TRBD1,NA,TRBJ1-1,CASSPFRGPGVTEAFF,TGCGCCAGCAGCCCTTTCAGGGGGCCGGGGGTAACTGAAGCTTTCTTT
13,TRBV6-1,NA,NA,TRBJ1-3,CASSQNSGNTIYF,TGTGCCAGCAGTCAGAACTCTGGAAACACCATATATTTT